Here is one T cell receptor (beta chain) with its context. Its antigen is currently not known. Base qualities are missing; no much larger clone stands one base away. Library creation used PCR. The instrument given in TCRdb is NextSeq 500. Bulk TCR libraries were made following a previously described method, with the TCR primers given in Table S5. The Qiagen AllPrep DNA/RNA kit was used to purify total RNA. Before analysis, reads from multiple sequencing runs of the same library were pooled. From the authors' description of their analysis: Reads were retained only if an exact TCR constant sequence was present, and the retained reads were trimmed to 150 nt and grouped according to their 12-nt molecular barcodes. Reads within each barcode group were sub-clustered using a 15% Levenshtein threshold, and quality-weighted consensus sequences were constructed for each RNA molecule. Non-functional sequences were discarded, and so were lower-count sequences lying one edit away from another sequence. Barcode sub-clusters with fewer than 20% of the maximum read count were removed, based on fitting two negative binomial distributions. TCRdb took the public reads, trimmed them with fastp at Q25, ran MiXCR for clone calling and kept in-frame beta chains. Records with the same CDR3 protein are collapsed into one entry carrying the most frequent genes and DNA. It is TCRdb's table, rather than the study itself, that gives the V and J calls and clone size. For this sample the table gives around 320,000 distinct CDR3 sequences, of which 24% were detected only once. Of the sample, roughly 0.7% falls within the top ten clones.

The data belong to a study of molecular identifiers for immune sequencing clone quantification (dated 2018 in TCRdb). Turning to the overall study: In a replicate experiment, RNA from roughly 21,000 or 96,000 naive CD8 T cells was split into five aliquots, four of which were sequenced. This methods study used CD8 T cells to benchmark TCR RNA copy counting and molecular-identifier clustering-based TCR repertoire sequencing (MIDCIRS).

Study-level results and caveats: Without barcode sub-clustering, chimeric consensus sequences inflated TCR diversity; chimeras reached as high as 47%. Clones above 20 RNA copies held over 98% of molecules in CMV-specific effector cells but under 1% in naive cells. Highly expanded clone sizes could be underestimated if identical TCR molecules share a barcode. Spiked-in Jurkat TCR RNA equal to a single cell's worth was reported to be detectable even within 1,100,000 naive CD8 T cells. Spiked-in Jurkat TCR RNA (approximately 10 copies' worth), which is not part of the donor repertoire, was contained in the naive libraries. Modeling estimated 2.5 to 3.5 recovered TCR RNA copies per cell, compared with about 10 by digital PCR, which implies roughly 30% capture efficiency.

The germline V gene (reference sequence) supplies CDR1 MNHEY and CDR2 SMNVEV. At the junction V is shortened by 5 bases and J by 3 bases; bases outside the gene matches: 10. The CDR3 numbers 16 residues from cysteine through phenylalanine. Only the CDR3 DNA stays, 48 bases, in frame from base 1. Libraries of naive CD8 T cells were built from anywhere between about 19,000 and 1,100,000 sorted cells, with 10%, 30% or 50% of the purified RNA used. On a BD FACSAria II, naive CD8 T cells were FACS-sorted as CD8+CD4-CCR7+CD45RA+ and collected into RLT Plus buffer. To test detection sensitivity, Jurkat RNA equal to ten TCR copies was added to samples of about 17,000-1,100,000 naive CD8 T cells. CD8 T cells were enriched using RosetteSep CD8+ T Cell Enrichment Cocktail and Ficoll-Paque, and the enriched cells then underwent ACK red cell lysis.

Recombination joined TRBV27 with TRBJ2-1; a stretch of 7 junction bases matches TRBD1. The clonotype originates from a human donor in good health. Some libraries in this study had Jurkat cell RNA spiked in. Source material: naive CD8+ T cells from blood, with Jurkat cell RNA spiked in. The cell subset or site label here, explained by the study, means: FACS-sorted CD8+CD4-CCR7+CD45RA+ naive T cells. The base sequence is TGTGCCAGCAGTCCTAGGGCCGGGACAGACTACAATGAGCAGTTCTTC. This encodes CASSPRAGTDYNEQFF.